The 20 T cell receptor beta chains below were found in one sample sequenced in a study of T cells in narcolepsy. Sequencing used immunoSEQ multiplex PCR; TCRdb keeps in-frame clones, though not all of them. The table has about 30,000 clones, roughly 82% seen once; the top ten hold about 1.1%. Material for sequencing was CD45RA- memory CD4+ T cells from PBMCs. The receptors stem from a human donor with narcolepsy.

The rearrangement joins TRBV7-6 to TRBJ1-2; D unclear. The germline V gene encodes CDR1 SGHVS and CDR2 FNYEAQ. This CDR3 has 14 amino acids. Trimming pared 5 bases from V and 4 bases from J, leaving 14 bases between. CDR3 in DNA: TGTGCCAGCAGCCGGACCCGGGAGTCCTATGGCTACACCTTC. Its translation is CASSRTRESYGYTF. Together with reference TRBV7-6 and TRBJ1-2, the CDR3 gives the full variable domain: GAGVSQSPRYKVTKRGQDVALRCDPISGHVSLYWYRQALGQGPEFLTYFNYEAQQDKSGLPNDRFSAERPEGSISTLTIQRTEQRDSAMYRCASSRTRESYGYTFGSGTRLTVV.

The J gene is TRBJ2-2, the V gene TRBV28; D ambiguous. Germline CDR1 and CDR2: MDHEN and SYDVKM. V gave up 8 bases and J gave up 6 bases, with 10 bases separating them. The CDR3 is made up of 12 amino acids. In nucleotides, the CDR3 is TGTGCCAGCGGTAATCGGCCCGGGGAGCTGTTTTTT. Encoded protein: CASGNRPGELFF.

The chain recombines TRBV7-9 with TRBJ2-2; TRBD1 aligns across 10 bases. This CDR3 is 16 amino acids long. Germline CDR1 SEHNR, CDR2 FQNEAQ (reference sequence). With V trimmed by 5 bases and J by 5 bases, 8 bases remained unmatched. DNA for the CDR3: TGTGCCAGCAGCACCCCGGGACAGGGGTCAACCGGGGAGCTGTTTTTT. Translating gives CASSTPGQGSTGELFF.

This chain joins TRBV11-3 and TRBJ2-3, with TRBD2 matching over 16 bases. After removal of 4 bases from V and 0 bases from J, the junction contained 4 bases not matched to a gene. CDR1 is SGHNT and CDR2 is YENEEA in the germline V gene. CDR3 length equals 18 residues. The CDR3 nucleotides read TGTGCCAGCAGCTCGGGGACTAGCGGGGGGGCCAGCACAGATACGCAGTATTTT. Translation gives CASSSGTSGGASTDTQYF.

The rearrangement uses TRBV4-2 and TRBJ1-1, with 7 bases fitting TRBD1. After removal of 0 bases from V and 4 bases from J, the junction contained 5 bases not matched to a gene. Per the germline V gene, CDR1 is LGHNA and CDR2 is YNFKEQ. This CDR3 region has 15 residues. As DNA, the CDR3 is TGTGCCAGCAGCCAAGATAGCAGGGGGTTCACTGAAGCTTTCTTT. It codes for CASSQDSRGFTEAFF.

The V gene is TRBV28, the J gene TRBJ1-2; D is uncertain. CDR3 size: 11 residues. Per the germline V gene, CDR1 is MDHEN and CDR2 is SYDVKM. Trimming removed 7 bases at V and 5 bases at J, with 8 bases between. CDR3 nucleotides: TGTGCCAGCACCTCACTATATGGCTACACCTTC. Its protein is CASTSLYGYTF.

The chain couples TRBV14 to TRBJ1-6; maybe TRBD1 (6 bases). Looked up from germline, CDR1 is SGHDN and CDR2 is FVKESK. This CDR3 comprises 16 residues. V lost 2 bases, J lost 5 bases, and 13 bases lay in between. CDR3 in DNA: TGTGCCAGCAGCCAACGTAGACAGGTCGATAATTCACCCCTCCACTTT. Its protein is CASSQRRQVDNSPLHF.

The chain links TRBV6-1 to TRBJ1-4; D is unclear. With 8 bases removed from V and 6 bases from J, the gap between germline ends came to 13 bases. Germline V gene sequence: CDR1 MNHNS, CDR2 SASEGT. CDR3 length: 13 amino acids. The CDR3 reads CASRWRADEKLFF. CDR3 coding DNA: TGTGCCAGCCGCTGGAGGGCTGATGAAAAACTGTTTTTT.

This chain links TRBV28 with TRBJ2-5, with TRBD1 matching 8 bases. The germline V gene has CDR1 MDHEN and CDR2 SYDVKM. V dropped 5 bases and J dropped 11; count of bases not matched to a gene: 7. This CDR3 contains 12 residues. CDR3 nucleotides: TGTGCCAGCAGTCAGGGGGCATGGGAGCAGTACTTC. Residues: CASSQGAWEQYF.

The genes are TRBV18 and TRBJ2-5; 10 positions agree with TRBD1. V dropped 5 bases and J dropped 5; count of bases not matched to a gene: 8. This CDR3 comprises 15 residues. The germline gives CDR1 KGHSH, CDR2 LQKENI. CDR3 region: CASSARQGAGETQYF. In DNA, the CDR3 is TGTGCCAGCTCAGCCAGACAGGGGGCTGGTGAGACCCAGTACTTC.

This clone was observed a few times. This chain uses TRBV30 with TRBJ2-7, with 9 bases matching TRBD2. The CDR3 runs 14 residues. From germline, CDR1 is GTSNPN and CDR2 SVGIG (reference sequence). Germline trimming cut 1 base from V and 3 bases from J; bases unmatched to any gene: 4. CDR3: CAWSGTSGFYEQYF. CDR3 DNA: TGTGCCTGGAGTGGTACTAGCGGGTTCTACGAGCAGTACTTC.

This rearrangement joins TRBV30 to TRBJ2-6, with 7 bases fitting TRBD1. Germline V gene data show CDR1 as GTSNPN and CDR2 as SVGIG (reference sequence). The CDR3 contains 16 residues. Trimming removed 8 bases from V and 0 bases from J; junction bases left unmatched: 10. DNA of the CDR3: TGTGCCCGGCGCGAGGGGGCCGGCTCTGGGGCCAACGTCCTGACTTTC. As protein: CARREGAGSGANVLTF.

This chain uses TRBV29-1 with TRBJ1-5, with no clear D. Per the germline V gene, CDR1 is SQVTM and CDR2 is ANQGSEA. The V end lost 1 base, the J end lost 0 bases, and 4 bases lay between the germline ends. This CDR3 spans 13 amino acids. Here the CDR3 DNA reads TGCAGCGTTGAAGTGGGTAGCAATCAGCCCCAGCATTTT. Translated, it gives CSVEVGSNQPQHF.

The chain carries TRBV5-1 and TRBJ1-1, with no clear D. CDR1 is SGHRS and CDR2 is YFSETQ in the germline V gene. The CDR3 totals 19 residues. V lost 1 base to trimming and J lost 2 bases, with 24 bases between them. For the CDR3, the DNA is TGCGCCAGCAGCTTGAGTGCGGCAACCTCCTTGGGCCGAAACACTGAAGCTTTCTTT. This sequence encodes CASSLSAATSLGRNTEAFF.

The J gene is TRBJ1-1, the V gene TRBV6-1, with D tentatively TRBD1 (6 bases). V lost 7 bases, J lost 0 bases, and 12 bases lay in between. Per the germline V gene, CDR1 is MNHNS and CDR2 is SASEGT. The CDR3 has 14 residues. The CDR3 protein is CASTSGGVNTEAFF. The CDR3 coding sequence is TGTGCCAGCACCTCGGGGGGCGTGAACACTGAAGCTTTCTTT.

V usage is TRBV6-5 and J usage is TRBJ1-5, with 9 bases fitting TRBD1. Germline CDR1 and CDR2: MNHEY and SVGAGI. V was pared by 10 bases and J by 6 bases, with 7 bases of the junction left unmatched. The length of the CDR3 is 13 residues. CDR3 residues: CATGQGTGQPQHF. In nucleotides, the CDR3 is TGTGCCACCGGACAGGGGACCGGTCAGCCCCAGCATTTT.

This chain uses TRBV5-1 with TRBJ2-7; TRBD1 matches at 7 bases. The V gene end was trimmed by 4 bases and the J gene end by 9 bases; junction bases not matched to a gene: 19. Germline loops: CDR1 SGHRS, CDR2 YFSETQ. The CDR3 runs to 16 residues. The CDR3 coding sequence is TGCGCCAGCAGCCCAAAAACAGGGGAATTGATCTCGAGGCAGTACTTC. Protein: CASSPKTGELISRQYF.

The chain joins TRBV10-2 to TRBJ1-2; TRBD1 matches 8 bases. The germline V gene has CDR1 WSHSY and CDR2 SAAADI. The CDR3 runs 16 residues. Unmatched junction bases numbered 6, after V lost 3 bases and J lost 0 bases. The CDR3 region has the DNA TGCGCCAGCAGTGAAATGAGGACAGGGACTAACTATGGCTACACCTTC. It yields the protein CASSEMRTGTNYGYTF.

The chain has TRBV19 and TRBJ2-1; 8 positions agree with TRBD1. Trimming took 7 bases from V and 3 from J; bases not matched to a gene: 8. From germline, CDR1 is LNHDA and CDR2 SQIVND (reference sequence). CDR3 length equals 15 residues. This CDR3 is CASTRTGIGYNEQFF. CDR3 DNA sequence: TGTGCCAGTACTAGGACAGGGATCGGCTACAATGAGCAGTTCTTC.

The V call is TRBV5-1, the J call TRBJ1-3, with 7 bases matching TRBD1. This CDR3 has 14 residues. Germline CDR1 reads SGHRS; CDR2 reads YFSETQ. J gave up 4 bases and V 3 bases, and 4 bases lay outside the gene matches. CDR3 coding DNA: TGCGCCAGCAGCTCGACAGGGCTAGGAAACACCATATATTTT. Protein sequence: CASSSTGLGNTIYF.